This T cell receptor beta chain originates from a study of shared clonotypes between healthy human individuals. TCRdb keeps only in-frame clones here, not all; method: immunoSEQ multiplex PCR. The table has some 1,600,000 clones, 95% to 99% seen once. The CDR3 covers 15 residues. Trimming took 0 bases from V and 6 from J; bases not matched to a gene: 2. CDR1 is SGHNT, CDR2 YYREEE, per germline (reference sequence). This TCR came from a young man in good health. Sequences were obtained from naive CD4+ T cells sorted from blood. As for subset: CD45RA+ positively selected. This sequence joins TRBV5-4 and TRBJ2-7, with 14 bases that match TRBD2. The CDR3 loop reads CASSLAGLAGGEQYF. The CDR3 DNA reads as TGTGCCAGCAGCTTGGCAGGACTAGCGGGAGGCGAGCAGTACTTC.